This record looks at one T cell receptor (beta chain) sequence and its context. Germline values: CDR1 KGHSH, CDR2 LQKENI. This CDR3 region has 14 residues. With 8 bases clipped from V and 0 bases from J, the junction kept 5 bases outside the gene matches. These data belong to a study of cytotoxic CD8 clonotypes in ibrutinib-treated CLL. Here immunoSEQ multiplex PCR was the method, and the copy in TCRdb shows in-frame clones only, minus some. Of 200,000 or so clones in the sample, roughly 77% were seen once. The TCR originated in a human donor with chronic lymphocytic leukemia. The specimen comprised PBMCs, sampled after 12 months of ibrutinib treatment. V is TRBV18 and J is TRBJ2-7; 9 bases are shared with TRBD2. DNA for the CDR3: TGTGCCAGCCAACTAGCGGGTAGCTCCTACGAGCAGTACTTC. Amino acids: CASQLAGSSYEQYF.